This is a list of T cell receptor beta chains from one sample in a study of vaccination effects on CD4 cells after COVID-19. These receptors have no known antigen. Method: immunoSEQ multiplex PCR; TCRdb's copy keeps in-frame clones and lacks some. The data hold 45,000 to 65,000 clones, with around 73% observed a single time. The source was CD4+ T cells from PBMCs cultured without peptide, collected after COVID-19 vaccination. These TCRs come from a human donor who received a COVID-19 vaccine. Each CDR3 is given with its conserved first and last residue. The D gene is left open where the match is weak. Not every row has a clone size; where given, it reads once, few, many or a size class.

.	TRBV19	TRBJ2-4	.	CASSIGLAKNIQYF	TGTGCCAGTAGTATAGGCCTAGCGAAAAACATTCAGTACTTC
.	TRBV10-3	TRBJ1-1	.	CAISERQPNTEAFF	TGTGCCATCAGTGAGCGACAGCCGAACACTGAAGCTTTCTTT
.	TRBV10-3	TRBJ2-7	.	CAIGLVGKVGYEQYF	TGTGCCATCGGACTCGTGGGCAAAGTCGGGTACGAGCAGTACTTC
TRBD2	TRBV6-6	TRBJ2-1	few	CASIGGRREEQFF	TGTGCCAGCATTGGCGGGAGACGGGAAGAGCAGTTCTTC
TRBD1	TRBV6-4	TRBJ1-2	.	CASSDSGQGHYGYTF	TGTGCCAGCAGTGACTCAGGACAGGGTCACTATGGCTACACCTTC
.	TRBV19	TRBJ2-3	.	CASTGRASSTDTQYF	TGTGCCAGTACCGGAAGGGCCTCGAGCACAGATACGCAGTATTTT
.	TRBV10-3	TRBJ1-1	once	CAISESSDRRLNTEAFF	TGTGCCATCAGTGAGTCGTCAGACAGGAGATTGAACACTGAAGCTTTCTTT
TRBD1	TRBV6-5	TRBJ1-1	.	CASSYGTAEAFF	TGTGCCAGCAGTTACGGGACAGCTGAAGCTTTCTTT
TRBD1	TRBV30	TRBJ2-5	.	CAWTQGALGGWETQYF	TGTGCCTGGACTCAGGGGGCGTTGGGGGGTTGGGAGACCCAGTACTTC
.	TRBV5-6	TRBJ2-2	.	CASSSVMTPTGELFF	TGTGCCAGCAGCTCGGTCATGACGCCCACCGGGGAGCTGTTTTTT
.	TRBV15	TRBJ2-3	.	CATSRQSTDTQYF	TGTGCCACCAGCAGACAGAGCACAGATACGCAGTATTTT
.	TRBV6-6	TRBJ1-2	.	CASSSNLATAYGYTF	TGTGCCAGCAGTTCAAATCTTGCTACGGCCTATGGCTACACCTTC
.	TRBV28	TRBJ1-2	.	CASSPTWDRHGYTF	TGTGCCAGCAGTCCGACCTGGGATAGACATGGCTACACCTTC
.	TRBV3-1/TRBV3-2	TRBJ2-3	few	CASSQARDTQYF	TGTGCCAGCAGCCAAGCAAGGGATACGCAGTATTTT
.	TRBV5-1	TRBJ1-2	.	CASSSGTKNYGYTF	TGCGCCAGCAGCTCCGGGACAAAAAACTATGGCTACACCTTC
TRBD2	TRBV7-8	TRBJ2-1	.	CASSLGVAGVNEQFF	TGTGCCAGCAGCTTAGGGGTAGCGGGAGTCAATGAGCAGTTCTTC
.	TRBV19	TRBJ1-1	once	CATISGARTEAFF	TGTGCCACAATTTCGGGGGCTCGCACTGAAGCTTTCTTT